The subject of this entry is one T cell receptor (beta chain). Its antigen is not known. This sample was included in a study of cytomegalovirus exposure and HLA in healthy donors. Points from the study as a whole: According to a subsequent analysis, TCR clusters identified in the first cohort showed a tendency to co-occur across the 100 to 150 validation repertoires. Per published reports, the classifier diagnosed cytomegalovirus status with high specificity and sensitivity. Testing in vitro showed a few CMV-associated chains specific for CMV antigens.

J was trimmed by 5 bases and V by 0 bases; bases with no gene match: 6. The CDR3 sequence is 16 residues long. CDR1 and CDR2 (germline): SGHDN, FVKESK. TCRdb's copy holds only in-frame clones and misses some; the assay was immunoSEQ multiplex PCR. The sample shows a few hundred thousand clones, 80% to 90% of them seen only once. The rearrangement joins TRBV14 to TRBJ2-1, with 8 bases matching TRBD1. The source is a woman younger than 35 in good health and CMV-seronegative. The sequenced sample was PBMCs. The CDR3 region is CASSQDVGTGNNEQFF. CDR3 DNA: TGTGCCAGCAGCCAAGACGTGGGGACAGGTAACAATGAGCAGTTCTTC.